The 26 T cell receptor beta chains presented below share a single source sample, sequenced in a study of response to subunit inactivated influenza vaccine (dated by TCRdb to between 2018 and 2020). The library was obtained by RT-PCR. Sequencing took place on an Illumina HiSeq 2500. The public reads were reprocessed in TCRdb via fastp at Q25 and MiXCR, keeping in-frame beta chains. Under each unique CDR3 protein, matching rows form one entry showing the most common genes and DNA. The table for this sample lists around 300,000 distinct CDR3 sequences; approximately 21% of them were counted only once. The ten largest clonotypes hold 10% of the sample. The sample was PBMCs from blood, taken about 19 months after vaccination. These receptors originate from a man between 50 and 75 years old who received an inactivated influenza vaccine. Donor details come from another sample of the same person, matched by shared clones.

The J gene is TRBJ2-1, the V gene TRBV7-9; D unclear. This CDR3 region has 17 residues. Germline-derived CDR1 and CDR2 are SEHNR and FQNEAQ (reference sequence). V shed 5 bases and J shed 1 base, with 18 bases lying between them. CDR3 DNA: TGTGCCAGCAGCCCCCCCCGGAACAGTTCTTCCTACAATGAGCAGTTCTTC. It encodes CASSPPRNSSSYNEQFF.

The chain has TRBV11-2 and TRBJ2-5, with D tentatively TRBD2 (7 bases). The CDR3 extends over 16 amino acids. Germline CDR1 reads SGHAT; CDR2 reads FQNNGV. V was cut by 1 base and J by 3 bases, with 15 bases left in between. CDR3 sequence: CASSLVWQRDKETQYF. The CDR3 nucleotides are TGTGCCAGCAGCTTAGTTTGGCAGCGGGACAAAGAGACCCAGTACTTC.

The CDR3 DNA reads as TGCAGTGCTGCCCATCTCGTGGTGGGAGGGGGCTACACCTTC. This encodes CSAAHLVVGGGYTF. The chain uses TRBV20-1 and TRBJ1-2, with no clear D. Germline CDR1 is DFQATT and CDR2 is SNEGSKA (reference sequence). The CDR3 is 14 amino acids. The V end lost 5 bases, the J end lost 8 bases, and 21 bases lay between the germline ends.

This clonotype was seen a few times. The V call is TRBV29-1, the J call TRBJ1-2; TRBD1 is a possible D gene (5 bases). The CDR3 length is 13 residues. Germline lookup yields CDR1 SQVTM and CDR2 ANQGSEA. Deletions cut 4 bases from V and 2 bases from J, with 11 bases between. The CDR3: CSVGQTENYGYTF. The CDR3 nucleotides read TGCAGCGTTGGACAGACCGAAAACTATGGCTACACCTTC.

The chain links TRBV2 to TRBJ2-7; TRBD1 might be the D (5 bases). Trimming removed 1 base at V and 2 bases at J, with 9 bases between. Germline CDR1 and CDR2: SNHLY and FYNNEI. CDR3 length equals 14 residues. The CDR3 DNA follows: TGTGCCAGCAGTGAAGACAGGTGGGCCTACGAGCAGTACTTC. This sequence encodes CASSEDRWAYEQYF.

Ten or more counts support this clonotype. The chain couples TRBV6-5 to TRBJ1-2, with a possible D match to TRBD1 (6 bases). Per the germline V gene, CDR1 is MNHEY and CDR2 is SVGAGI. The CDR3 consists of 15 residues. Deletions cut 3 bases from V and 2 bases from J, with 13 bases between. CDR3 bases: TGTGCCAGCAGTTATCGAGGCGGGGGCAACTATGGCTACACCTTC. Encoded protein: CASSYRGGGNYGYTF.

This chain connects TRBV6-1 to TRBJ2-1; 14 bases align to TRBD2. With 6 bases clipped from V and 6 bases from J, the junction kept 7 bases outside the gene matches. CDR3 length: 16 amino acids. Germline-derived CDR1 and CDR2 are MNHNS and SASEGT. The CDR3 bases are TGTGCCAGCAGCACCTCCGGGACTAGCGGGAGCAATGAGCAGTTCTTC. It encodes CASSTSGTSGSNEQFF.

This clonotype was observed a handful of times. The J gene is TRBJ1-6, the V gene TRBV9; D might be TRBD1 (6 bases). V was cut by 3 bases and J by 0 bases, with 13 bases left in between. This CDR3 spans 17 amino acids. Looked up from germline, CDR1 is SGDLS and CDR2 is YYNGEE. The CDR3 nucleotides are TGTGCCAGCAGCGCCCACAGGGCTAGCTCCTATAATTCACCCCTCCACTTT. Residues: CASSAHRASSYNSPLHF.

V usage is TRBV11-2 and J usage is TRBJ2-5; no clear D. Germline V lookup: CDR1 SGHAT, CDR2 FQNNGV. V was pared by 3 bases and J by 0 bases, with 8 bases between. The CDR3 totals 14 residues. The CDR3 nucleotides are TGTGCCAGCAGCTTGCCTAGGTACCAAGAGACCCAGTACTTC. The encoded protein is CASSLPRYQETQYF.

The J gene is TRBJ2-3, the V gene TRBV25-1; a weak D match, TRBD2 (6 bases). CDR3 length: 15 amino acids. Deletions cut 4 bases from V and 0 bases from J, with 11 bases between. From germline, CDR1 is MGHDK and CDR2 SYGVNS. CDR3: CASSASLASTDTQYF. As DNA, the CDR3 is TGTGCCAGCAGTGCGTCCCTAGCGAGCACAGATACGCAGTATTTT.

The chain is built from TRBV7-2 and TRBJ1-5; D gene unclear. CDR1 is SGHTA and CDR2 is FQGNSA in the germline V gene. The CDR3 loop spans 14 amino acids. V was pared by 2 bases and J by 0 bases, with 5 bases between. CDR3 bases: TGTGCCAGCAGCTTATTAAGTAGCAATCAGCCCCAGCATTTT. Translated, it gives CASSLLSSNQPQHF.

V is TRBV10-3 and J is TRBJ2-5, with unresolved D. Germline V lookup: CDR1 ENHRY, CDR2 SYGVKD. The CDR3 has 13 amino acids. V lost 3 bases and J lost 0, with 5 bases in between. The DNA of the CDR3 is TGTGCCATCAGTGAACTGTACCAAGAGACCCAGTACTTC. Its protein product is CAISELYQETQYF.

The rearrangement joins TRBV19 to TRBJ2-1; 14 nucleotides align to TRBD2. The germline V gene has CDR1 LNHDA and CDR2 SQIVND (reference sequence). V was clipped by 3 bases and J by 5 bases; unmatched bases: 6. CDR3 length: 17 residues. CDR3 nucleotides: TGTGCCAGTAGTATCTACCCGGGACTAGCGGGAGACAATGAGCAGTTCTTC. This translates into CASSIYPGLAGDNEQFF.

The CDR3 here is CASSNHRGLTDTQYF. CDR3 nucleotide sequence: TGTGCCAGCAGTAACCATCGGGGTTTAACAGATACGCAGTATTTT. This chain joins TRBV6-2 or TRBV6-3 and TRBJ2-3, with D perhaps matching TRBD2 (5 bases). Between the trimmed V and J ends, which lost 5 bases and 3 bases, there was a span of 15 bases. The CDR3 extends over 15 amino acids. Looked up from germline, CDR1 is MNHEY and CDR2 is SVGEGT.

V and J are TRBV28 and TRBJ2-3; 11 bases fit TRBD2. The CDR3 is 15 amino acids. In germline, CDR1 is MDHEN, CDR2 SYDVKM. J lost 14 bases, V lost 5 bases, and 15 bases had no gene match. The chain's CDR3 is CASSPLRGGSGRVYF. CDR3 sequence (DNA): TGTGCCAGCAGTCCGCTAAGGGGGGGTAGCGGGAGGGTGTATTTT.

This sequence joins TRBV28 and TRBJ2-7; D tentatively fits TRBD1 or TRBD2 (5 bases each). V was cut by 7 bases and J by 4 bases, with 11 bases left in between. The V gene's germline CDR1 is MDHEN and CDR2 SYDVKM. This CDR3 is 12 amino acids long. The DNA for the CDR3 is TGTGCCAGCAATGAGGGGACGTACGAGCAGTACTTC. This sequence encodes CASNEGTYEQYF.

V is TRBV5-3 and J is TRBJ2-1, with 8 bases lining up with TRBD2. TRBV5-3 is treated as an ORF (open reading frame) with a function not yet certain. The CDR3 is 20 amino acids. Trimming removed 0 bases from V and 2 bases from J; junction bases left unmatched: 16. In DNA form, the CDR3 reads TGTGCCAGAAGCTTGGAGGGCGGGAGGAAGGTTTTGGGGCCCTACAATGAGCAGTTCTTC. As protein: CARSLEGGRKVLGPYNEQFF.

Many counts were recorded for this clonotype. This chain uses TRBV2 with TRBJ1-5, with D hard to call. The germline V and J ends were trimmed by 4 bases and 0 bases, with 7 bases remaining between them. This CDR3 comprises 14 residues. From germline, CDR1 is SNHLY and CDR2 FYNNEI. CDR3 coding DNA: TGTGCCAGCAGTGGGGGAAATAGCAATCAGCCCCAGCATTTT. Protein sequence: CASSGGNSNQPQHF. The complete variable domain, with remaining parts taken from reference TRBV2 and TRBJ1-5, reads EPEVTQTPSHQVTQMGQEVILRCVPISNHLYFYWYRQILGQKVEFLVSFYNNEISEKSEIFDDQFSVERPDGSNFTLKIRSTKLEDSAMYFCASSGGNSNQPQHFGDGTRLSIL.

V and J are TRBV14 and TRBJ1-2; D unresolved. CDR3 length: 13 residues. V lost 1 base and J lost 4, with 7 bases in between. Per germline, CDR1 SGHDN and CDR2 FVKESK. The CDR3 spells CASSQVQSYGYTF. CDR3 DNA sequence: TGTGCCAGCAGCCAAGTGCAGTCCTATGGCTACACCTTC.

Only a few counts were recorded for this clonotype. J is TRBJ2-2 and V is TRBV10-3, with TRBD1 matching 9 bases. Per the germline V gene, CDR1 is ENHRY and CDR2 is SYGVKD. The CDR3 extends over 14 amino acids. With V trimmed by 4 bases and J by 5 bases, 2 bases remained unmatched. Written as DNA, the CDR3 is TGTGCCATCAGTGGGACAGGGGTAACCGGGGAGCTGTTTTTT. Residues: CAISGTGVTGELFF.

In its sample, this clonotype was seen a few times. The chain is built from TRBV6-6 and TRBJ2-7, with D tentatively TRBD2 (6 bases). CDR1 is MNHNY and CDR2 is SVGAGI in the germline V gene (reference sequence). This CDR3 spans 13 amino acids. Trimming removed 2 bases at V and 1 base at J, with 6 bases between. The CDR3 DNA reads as TGTGCCAGCAGTTACAGCGGGTCCTACGAGCAGTACTTC. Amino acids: CASSYSGSYEQYF.

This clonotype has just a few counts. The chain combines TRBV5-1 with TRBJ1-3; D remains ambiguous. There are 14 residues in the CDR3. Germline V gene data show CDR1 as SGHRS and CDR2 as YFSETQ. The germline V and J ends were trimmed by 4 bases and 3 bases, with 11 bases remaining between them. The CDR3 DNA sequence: TGCGCCAGCAGCCGTACAGATATTGGAAACACCATATATTTT. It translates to CASSRTDIGNTIYF. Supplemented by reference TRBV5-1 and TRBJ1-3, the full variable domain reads KAGVTQTPRYLIKTRGQQVTLSCSPISGHRSVSWYQQTPGQGLQFLFEYFSETQRNKGNFPGRFSGRQFSNSRSEMNVSTLELGDSALYLCASSRTDIGNTIYFGEGSWLTVV.

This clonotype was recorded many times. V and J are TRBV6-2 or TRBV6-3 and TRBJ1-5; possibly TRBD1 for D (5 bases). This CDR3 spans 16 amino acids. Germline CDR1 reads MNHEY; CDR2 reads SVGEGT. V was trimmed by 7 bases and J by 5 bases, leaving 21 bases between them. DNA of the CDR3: TGTGCCAGCACTGGACGGGGCCCGGGGTATGATCAGCCCCAGCATTTT. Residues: CASTGRGPGYDQPQHF.

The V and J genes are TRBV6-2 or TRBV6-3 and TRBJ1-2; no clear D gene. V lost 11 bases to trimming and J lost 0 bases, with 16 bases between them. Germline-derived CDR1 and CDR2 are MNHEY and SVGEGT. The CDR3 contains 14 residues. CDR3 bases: TGTGCCTGCTCTCCGGGAACCGCTAACTATGGCTACACCTTC. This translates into CACSPGTANYGYTF.

The CDR3 sequence is CASSPYGRGTEAFF. The CDR3 DNA reads as TGTGCCAGCAGCCCTTACGGGCGAGGCACTGAAGCTTTCTTT. V usage is TRBV7-2 and J usage is TRBJ1-1, with no clear D. Germline assignment: CDR1 SGHTA and CDR2 FQGNSA. The ends were cut back, 5 bases at V and 4 bases at J, with 14 bases in the middle. The length of the CDR3 is 14 residues.

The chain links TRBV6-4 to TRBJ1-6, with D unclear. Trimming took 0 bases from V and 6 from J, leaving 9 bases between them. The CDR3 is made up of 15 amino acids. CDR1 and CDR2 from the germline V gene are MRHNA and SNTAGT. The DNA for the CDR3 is TGTGCCAGCAGTGACTCCCCGGGCCGTAATTCACCCCTCCACTTT. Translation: CASSDSPGRNSPLHF.